This T cell receptor (beta chain) came from a study of blood T cell repertoires in COVID-19. Study in general: COVID-19 samples from acute and convalescent phases originated in the United States, Italy and Spain. The analysed material was cDNA or gDNA that came from T cells, B-cell-depleted T cells, or PBMCs.

In the authors' workflow: Estimation of nucleated cell counts relied on the amplification of reference gene primers. Clones were read by immunoSEQ multiplex PCR, and TCRdb kept only the in-frame ones, dropping some. V and J calls and clone size are as listed in that table; D and trimming were resolved from the DNA. This sample carries fewer than 350,000 clones, over 80% of them seen once, and the ten largest clones take 4.1%. This CDR3 region has 14 residues. V lost 2 bases and J lost 5, with 12 bases in between. CDR1 is SGHNT, CDR2 YENEEA, per germline. This clone was counted between two and nine times.

This clonotype was sampled from a woman aged 45-65 years with active or convalescent COVID-19. J is TRBJ1-1 and V is TRBV11-3, with D tentatively TRBD1 (6 bases). The sample taken for sequencing was peripheral blood. CDR3 protein: CASSLQGRGTEAFF. The CDR3 DNA reads as TGTGCCAGCAGCTTACAGGGGAGGGGGACTGAAGCTTTCTTT.